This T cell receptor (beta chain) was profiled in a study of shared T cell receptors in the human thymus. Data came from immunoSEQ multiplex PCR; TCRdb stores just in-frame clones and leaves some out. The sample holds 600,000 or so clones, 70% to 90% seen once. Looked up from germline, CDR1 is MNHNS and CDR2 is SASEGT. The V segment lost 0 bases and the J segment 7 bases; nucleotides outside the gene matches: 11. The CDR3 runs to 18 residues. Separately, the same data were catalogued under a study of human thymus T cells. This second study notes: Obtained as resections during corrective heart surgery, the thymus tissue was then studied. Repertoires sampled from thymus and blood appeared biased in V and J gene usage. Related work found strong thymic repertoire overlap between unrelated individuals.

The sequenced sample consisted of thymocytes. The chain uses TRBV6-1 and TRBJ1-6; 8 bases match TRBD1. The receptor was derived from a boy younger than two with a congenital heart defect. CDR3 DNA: TGTGCCAGCAGTGAAGCCCACGGACAGGGAAAGAGCAATTCACCCCTCCACTTT. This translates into CASSEAHGQGKSNSPLHF.